The sequence of this T cell receptor beta chain was determined in a study of T cells and copy number aberrations in small-cell lung cancer (dated by TCRdb to the early 2020s). Context from the whole study: To relate T cell metrics to mutations and copy number aberrations, the same tumor regions underwent both TCR repertoire sequencing and whole-exome sequencing. Tumor TCR data were available for some 16 patients, and 13 to 15 patients had TCR data from both tumor and normal tissue.

Regarding this clone: The antigen it binds to is not known. Within one base of it there is no much larger clone, and no base qualities were kept.

Germline trimming amounts to 10 bases on V and 2 bases on J, with 11 as the count of junction bases outside the gene matches. The CDR3 covers 16 residues, taking in both the cysteine and the phenylalanine. The only DNA kept is the CDR3, 48 bases in frame from the first base. CDR1 and CDR2, looked up from the germline V gene (reference sequence), are MNHEY and SMNVEV. Patients with limited-stage small-cell lung cancer who underwent surgical resection in Hangzhou, China, between 2008 and 2020 were included as donors. Every donor went straight to surgery with no preoperative chemotherapy or radiotherapy, and no donor was given immunotherapy either before or after surgery. All 20 or so patients in the sequenced cohort were smokers or heavy second-hand smokers. Adjacent normal lung was collected at least 2 cm from the tumor margin and was morphologically confirmed by two pathologists to be free of malignant cells. Multi-region TCR-beta sequencing of resected limited-stage small-cell lung cancers and of tumor-adjacent lung tissue was performed to characterize T cell repertoire heterogeneity. Genomic DNA was extracted from FFPE tissue using the AllPrep DNA/RNA FFPE Kit (Qiagen).

The immunoSEQ hsTCRB Kit was used with multiplexed V- and J-gene primers to amplify TCR-beta CDR3 regions from genomic DNA. Unique DNA barcodes were added in a second PCR, and samples were pooled together with a negative and a positive control. Pooled TCR-beta libraries were sequenced on an Illumina MiSeq with a 150-cycle paired-end protocol. The authors' pipeline ran thus. Adaptive Biotechnologies processed the raw sequencing data into a report containing normalized, annotated TCR-beta repertoires. To compute T-cell density, TCR-beta templates were normalized to usable DNA, with usable DNA estimated through amplification of housekeeping genes. Richness was defined as the count of unique rearrangements, and clonality was defined as 1 minus Pielou's evenness. In TCRdb, the immuneACCESS table is reduced to in-frame sequences with V and J assigned. These tables do not hold every clone; where another copy was compared, an unresolved V gene accounts for under half, and the others remain unexplained. V and J calls and clone size are copied from that table; D and trimming were computed from the DNA. The sample table records several thousand clones; roughly four fifths of these occur just once. The leading ten clones occupy around 4.5% of the sample.

The paper's findings and limits, for the study overall: Because surgical resection is uncommon in small-cell lung cancer, the study was limited by a small sample size, and the findings need validation. Every specimen was formalin-fixed paraffin-embedded tissue, a material known to introduce sequencing artifacts. Tumors had lower T-cell density, richness and clonality than adjacent lung tissue, though the difference in density was not significant.

The rearrangement joined TRBV27 to TRBJ2-2; the central 9 bases match TRBD2. Source material: normal tissue next to the tumor. This receptor was obtained from a woman aged 45-60 years with small cell lung cancer. The CDR3 protein: CATGLAINLNTGELFF. The nucleotide sequence is given as TGTGCCACAGGACTAGCGATCAACCTCAACACCGGGGAGCTGTTTTTT.